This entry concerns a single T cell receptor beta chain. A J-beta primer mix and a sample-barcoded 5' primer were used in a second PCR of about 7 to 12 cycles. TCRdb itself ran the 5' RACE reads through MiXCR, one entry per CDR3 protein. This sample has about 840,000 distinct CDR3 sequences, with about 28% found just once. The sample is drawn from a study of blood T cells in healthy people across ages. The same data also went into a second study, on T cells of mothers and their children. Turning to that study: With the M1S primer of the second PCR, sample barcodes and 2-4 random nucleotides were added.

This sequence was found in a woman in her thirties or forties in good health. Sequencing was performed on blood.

The CDR3 loop is CASSLYGGWTEAFF. The CDR3 nucleotides are TGTGCCAGCAGTTTATACGGGGGCTGGACTGAAGCTTTCTTT. The chain couples TRBV28 to TRBJ1-1; D is possibly TRBD1 (6 bases). V was trimmed by 1 base and J by 5 bases, leaving 11 bases between them. This CDR3 has 14 residues. Germline-derived CDR1 and CDR2 are MDHEN and SYDVKM.